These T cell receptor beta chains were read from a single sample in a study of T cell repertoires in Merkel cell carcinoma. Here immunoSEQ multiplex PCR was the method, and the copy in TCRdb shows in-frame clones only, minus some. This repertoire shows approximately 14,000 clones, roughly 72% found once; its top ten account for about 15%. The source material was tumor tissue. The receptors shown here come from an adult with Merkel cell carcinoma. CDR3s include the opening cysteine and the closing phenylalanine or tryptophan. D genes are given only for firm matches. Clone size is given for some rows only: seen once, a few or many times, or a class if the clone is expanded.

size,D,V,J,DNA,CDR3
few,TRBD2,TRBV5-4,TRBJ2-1,TGTGCCAGCAGCTCTGGGACTAGCATCGTTAATGAGCAGTTCTTC,CASSSGTSIVNEQFF
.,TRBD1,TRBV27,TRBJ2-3,TGTGCCAGCAACCGACAGGGGGCCGCAGATACGCAGTATTTT,CASNRQGAADTQYF
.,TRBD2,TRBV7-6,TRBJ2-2,TGTGCCAGCAGCTTAGCCCCCGGGACTAGCCACACCGGGGAGCTGTTTTTT,CASSLAPGTSHTGELFF
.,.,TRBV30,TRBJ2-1,TGTGCCTGGAGTACCTCCCTATACAATGAGCAGTTCTTC,CAWSTSLYNEQFF
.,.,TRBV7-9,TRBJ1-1,TGTGCCAGCAGCTTGGGCAGGTCGAACACTGAAGCTTTCTTT,CASSLGRSNTEAFF
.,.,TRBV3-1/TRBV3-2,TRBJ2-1,TGTGCCAGCAGCCAAGTGTACGGTGGGCATGAGCAGTTCTTC,CASSQVYGGHEQFF
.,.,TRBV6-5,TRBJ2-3,TGTGCCAGCAGTTATGGGGGGTCAACTAGCACAGATACGCAGTATTTT,CASSYGGSTSTDTQYF
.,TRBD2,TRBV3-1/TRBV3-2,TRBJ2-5,TGTGCCAGCAGCCAAGTACCCCCTCTAGCGGGAGGGTTTCGGTTTTTAGGCAGGAAGACCCAGTACTTC,CASSQVPPLAGGFRFLGRKTQYF
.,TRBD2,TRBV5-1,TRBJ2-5,TGCGCCAGCAGCTTGGTTAGCGGGAGGCCGGGGGAGACCCAGTACTTC,CASSLVSGRPGETQYF
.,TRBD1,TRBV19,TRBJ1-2,TGTGCCACCCGGACAGGGGACGGTGGCTACACCTTC,CATRTGDGGYTF
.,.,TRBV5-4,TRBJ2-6,TGTGCCAGCAGCCCCCCCTCTGGGGCCAACGTCCTGACTTTC,CASSPPSGANVLTF
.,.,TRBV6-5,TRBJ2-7,TGTGCCAGCAGTCCCTACCCGACTCCAACCTACGAGCAGTACTTC,CASSPYPTPTYEQYF
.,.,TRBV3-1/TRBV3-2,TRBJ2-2,TGTGCCAGCAGCCAAGGTGGCCTATGGGGTGGGGAGCTGTTTTTT,CASSQGGLWGGELFF
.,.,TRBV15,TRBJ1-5,TGTGCCACCAGCAGAGATCTCGGGGTAGGGCAGCCCCAGCATTTT,CATSRDLGVGQPQHF